This T cell receptor (beta chain) originates from a study of T cells after yellow fever vaccination. The study's findings and limits: Overlap between CD4 and CD8 compartments was detected for a small share of clonotypes. High-abundance clonotypes from the bulk population could contaminate FACS-sorted repertoires.

This clonotype came up a few times. What it recognizes is unknown. Each CDR3 protein is one row after TCRdb ran MiXCR on the 5' RACE reads. Of approximately 510,000 distinct CDR3 sequences in the sample, 20% to 25% were seen once. Germline CDR1 is DFQATT and CDR2 is SNEGSKA (reference sequence). The CDR3 consists of 13 residues. J lost 7 bases, V lost 6 bases, and 9 bases had no gene match. The starting material was PBMCs, obtained 21 days after the first yellow fever vaccination. V usage is TRBV20-1 and J usage is TRBJ2-7; TRBD1 matches at 10 bases. The source is a man aged 18-30 years who received the YFV17D yellow fever vaccine. The CDR3 nucleotides are TGCAGTGCCCATGACAGGGGGCTGGGGGAGCAGTACTTC. Amino acid sequence: CSAHDRGLGEQYF.